This TCR beta chain appears in the sequencing data of a study of cytomegalovirus exposure and HLA in healthy donors. Germline values: CDR1 SQVTM, CDR2 ANQGSEA. The CDR3 sequence is 13 residues long. The J segment lost 4 bases and the V segment lost 4 bases, leaving 5 bases of the junction unmatched. PCR employed 60 Vbeta and 13 Jbeta primers. Sequenced by immunoSEQ multiplex PCR; TCRdb stores in-frame clones only, minus some. The sample lists 150,000 to 200,000 clones, about four fifths occurring once. The receptor's source is a woman in her forties in good health and CMV-seronegative. Sequenced input: PBMCs. This chain connects TRBV29-1 to TRBJ2-5; 8 positions match TRBD1. As DNA, the CDR3 is TGCAGCGTTGGCGGACAGGGAGTAGAGACCCAGTACTTC. Translation gives CSVGGQGVETQYF.